This TCR beta chain was captured in a study of blood T cell repertoires in COVID-19 (TCRdb year 2020). With regard to the full study: The collaborator samples originated in the United States, Italy and Spain and spanned the acute and convalescent phases of COVID-19. The material from the prospective study consisted of cDNA or gDNA derived from T cells, B-cell-depleted T cells, or PBMCs. Deeply sampled blood TCRbeta repertoires from subjects exposed to, actively infected with, or recovered from COVID-19 were included in the dataset. A freely available public database, intended as a resource for researchers studying the immune response to SARS-CoV-2, is where the repertoires were released. The samples were drawn from two sources: the first 160 participants of the ongoing ImmuneRACE study, and 1,254 subjects contributed by 6 global collaborators. Sample metadata almost always included a de-identified subject ID, COVID-19 status, age in years and sex. Where HLA class I and class II types were available, the types were taken from metadata supplied by the sample provider, not from assay-based typing. The full study reports these points: How much clinical and demographic metadata was included differed by source and by participant, and the metadata was provided uncurated.

TCRbeta CDR3 regions were amplified from genomic DNA by means of the immunoSEQ Assay, a bias-controlled multiplex PCR. The authors' pipeline ran thus. The number of nucleated cells in each sample was estimated by amplification of reference gene primers within the assay. To quantify the absolute abundance of each unique TCRbeta CDR3 rearrangement, sequence reads were collapsed and filtered. For each sample, productive Simpson clonality was calculated by taking the square root of Simpson's diversity index across productive rearrangements. TCRdb mirrors the immuneACCESS table, restricted to in-frame sequences. Some clones are absent from its copies; in checked studies, under half trace to an unresolved V gene, and the reason for the others is unknown. V, J and clone size were drawn from that table, and D and trimming were deduced from the DNA. The sample contains some 200,000 clones, about 88% of them found a single time. Clones ranked in the top ten supply around 6.5% of the sample.

In the germline V gene, CDR1 corresponds to MNHEY and CDR2 to SVGAGI. The CDR3 runs 16 amino acids, cysteine and phenylalanine included. Only the CDR3 region is kept as DNA, spanning 48 bases read in frame from base 1. The trim is 2 bases for V and 4 bases for J, with a gap of 17 bases between the germline ends. This clone was seen a handful of times. The antigen this receptor binds is unknown. No base qualities exist here, and no much larger clone lies one base off it. The collaborating institutions used their own protocols to collect whole blood in K2EDTA tubes. For TCRbeta analysis, collaborators shipped samples in one of three forms: frozen whole blood, isolated PBMCs, or DNA extracted from either of those sample types.

Sequencing was done on a sample of peripheral blood. The chain is encoded by TRBV6-5 joined to TRBJ1-1; the D segment cannot be called with confidence. This TCR was recovered from an elderly woman in a cohort sampled during active or convalescent COVID-19. The sequenced DNA is TGTGCCAGCAGTTACGATCGGGTCGCAGCGGGCACTGAAGCTTTCTTT. Its amino acids are CASSYDRVAAGTEAFF.